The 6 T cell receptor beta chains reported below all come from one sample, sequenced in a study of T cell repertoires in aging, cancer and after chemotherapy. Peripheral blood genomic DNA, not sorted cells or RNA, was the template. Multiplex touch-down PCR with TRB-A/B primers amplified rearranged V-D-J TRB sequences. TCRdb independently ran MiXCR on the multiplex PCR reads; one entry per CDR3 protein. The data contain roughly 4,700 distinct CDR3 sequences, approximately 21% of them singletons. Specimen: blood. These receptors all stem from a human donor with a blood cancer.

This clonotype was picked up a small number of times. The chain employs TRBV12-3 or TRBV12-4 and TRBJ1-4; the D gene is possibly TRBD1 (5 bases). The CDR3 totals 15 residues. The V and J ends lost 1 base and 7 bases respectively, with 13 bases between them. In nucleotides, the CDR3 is TGTGCCAGCAGTTTAGGGGCAGGGAACACTGAAAAACTGTTTTTT. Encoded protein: CASSLGAGNTEKLFF.

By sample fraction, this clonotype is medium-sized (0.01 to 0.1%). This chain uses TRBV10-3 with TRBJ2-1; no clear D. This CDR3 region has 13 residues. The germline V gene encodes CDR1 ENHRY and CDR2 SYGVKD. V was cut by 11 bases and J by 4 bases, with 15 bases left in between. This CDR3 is CASTASAYNEQFF. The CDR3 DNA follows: TGTGCCTCGACCGCATCCGCGTACAATGAGCAGTTCTTC.

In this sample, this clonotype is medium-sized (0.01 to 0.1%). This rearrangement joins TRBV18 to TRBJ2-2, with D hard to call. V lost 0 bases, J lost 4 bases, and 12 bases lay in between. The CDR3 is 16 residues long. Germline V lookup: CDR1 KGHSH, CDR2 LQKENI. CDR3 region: CASSPPSVASTGELFF. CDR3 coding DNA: TGTGCCAGCTCACCACCGTCCGTCGCGAGCACCGGGGAGCTGTTTTTT.

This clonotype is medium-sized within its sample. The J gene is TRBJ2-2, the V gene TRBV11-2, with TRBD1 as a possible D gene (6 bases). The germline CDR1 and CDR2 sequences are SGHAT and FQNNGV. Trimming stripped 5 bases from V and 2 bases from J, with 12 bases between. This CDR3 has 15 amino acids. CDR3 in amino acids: CASSLSDRNTGELFF. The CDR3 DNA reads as TGTGCCAGCAGCCTATCGGACAGAAACACCGGGGAGCTGTTTTTT.

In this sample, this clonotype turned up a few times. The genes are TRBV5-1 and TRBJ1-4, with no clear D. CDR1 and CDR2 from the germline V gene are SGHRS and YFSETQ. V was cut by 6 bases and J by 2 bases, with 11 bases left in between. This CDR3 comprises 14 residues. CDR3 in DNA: TGCGCCAGCAAAGGGTTGGTGACTAATGAAAAACTGTTTTTT. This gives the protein CASKGLVTNEKLFF.

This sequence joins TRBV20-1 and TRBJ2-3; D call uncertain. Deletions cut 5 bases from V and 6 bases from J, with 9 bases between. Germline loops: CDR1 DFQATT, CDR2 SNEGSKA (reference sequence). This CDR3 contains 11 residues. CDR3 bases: TGCAGTGCTTGGGGTGACGATACGCAGTATTTT. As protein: CSAWGDDTQYF.